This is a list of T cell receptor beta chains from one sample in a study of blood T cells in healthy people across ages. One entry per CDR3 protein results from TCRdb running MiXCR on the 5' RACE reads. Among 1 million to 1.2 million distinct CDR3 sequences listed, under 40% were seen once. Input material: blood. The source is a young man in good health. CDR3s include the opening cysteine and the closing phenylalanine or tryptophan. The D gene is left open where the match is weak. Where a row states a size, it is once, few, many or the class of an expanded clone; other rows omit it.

TGCAGTGCTAGAGATATCAGGGGAGGAACAGATACGCAGTATTTT	CSARDIRGGTDTQYF	TRBV20-1	TRBJ2-3	-	-
TGCAGTGCCCCCAGGGGGCAGGGTGACCATACTAACACAGATACGCAGTATTTT	CSAPRGQGDHTNTDTQYF	TRBV20-1	TRBJ2-3	TRBD1	few
TGTGCCAGCAGCCAAGTCCGACAGGGTGGCTACACCTTC	CASSQVRQGGYTF	TRBV3-1	TRBJ1-2	TRBD1	-
TGCGCCAGCAGCCAAGATCGGCGGTATGAGGAAAAACTGTTTTTT	CASSQDRRYEEKLFF	TRBV4-1	TRBJ1-4	-	-
TGCAGTGCTTATTTAGCGGGGGCACCCTACAATGAGCAGTTCTTC	CSAYLAGAPYNEQFF	TRBV20-1	TRBJ2-1	TRBD2	-
TGCGCCAGCAGGAGACAGGGGGACTTCGGCGATGGCTACACCTTC	CASRRQGDFGDGYTF	TRBV5-1	TRBJ1-2	TRBD1	once
TGTGCCAGCAGCGTAGGCGGGGGGAGGACTGAAGCTTTCTTT	CASSVGGGRTEAFF	TRBV9	TRBJ1-1	-	-
TGTGCCAGCTGCCAGAGGGACGAAGCTTTCTTT	CASCQRDEAFF	TRBV3-1	TRBJ1-1	-	-
TGTGCCAGCAGCCCGAAGGTAGAGGACACTGAAGCTTTCTTT	CASSPKVEDTEAFF	TRBV9	TRBJ1-1	-	few
TGCGCCAGCAGCCCGGGACTAGCGGGAAGGAATGAGCAGTTCTTC	CASSPGLAGRNEQFF	TRBV4-3	TRBJ2-1	TRBD2	-
TGCAGTGCCCATATGACTGGACAGAACCTCGCCGGGGAGCTGTTTTTT	CSAHMTGQNLAGELFF	TRBV20-1	TRBJ2-2	-	-
TGCAGTGCTAGTCCGACAGGGGATTTCTACGAGCAGTACTTC	CSASPTGDFYEQYF	TRBV20-1	TRBJ2-7	TRBD1	-
TGCAGTTTCAAGAGCGGGGTTGGCACAGATACGCAGTATTTT	CSFKSGVGTDTQYF	TRBV20-1	TRBJ2-3	TRBD2	few
TGCAGTGCTAGTCCCCTAGCGGGGTCCGAAGATACGCAGTATTTT	CSASPLAGSEDTQYF	TRBV20-1	TRBJ2-3	TRBD2	few
TGCAGCGTTGCCGAACAGGGGAGGGGGAACGAGCAGTACTTC	CSVAEQGRGNEQYF	TRBV29-1	TRBJ2-7	-	-
TGTGCCAGCAGCTTAGATGGGACAAGAACTAACTATGGCTACACCTTC	CASSLDGTRTNYGYTF	TRBV7-2	TRBJ1-2	-	many
TGTGCCAGCAGGCCGGGACTGCACTATGGCTACACCTTC	CASRPGLHYGYTF	TRBV2	TRBJ1-2	-	-
TGTGCCAGCAGTTTAGCCTCAGTAAACACCGGGGAGCTGTTTTTT	CASSLASVNTGELFF	TRBV12-3/TRBV12-4	TRBJ2-2	-	-
TGCGCCAGCAGCTCTTATACAGGGAGTAATGGAGATACGCAGTATTTT	CASSSYTGSNGDTQYF	TRBV4-3	TRBJ2-3	-	-
TGTGCCATCAGCGCTACGGCAGGGGGCAGGTACGAGCAGTACTTC	CAISATAGGRYEQYF	TRBV10-3	TRBJ2-7	TRBD1	-
TGTGCCAGCAGTCGCTCCCCGGCTAGCACAGATACGCAGTATTTT	CASSRSPASTDTQYF	TRBV6-5	TRBJ2-3	-	many
TGTGCCAGCAGCCCCGGTCTCAGGTTAAGAATGGATCAGCCCCAGCATTTT	CASSPGLRLRMDQPQHF	TRBV7-8	TRBJ1-5	-	-
TGTGCCAGCAGCTTAGATGTGGGGGCAACGCTTTCCCTAGCCAAAAACATTCAGTACTTC	CASSLDVGATLSLAKNIQYF	TRBV7-2	TRBJ2-4	-	-
TGTGCCAGCAGCCATGACGGACGCTCCTACGAGCAGTACTTC	CASSHDGRSYEQYF	TRBV7-9	TRBJ2-7	-	few
TGCGCCAGTAGGGAGACAGGGAACACCGGGGAGCTGTTTTTT	CASRETGNTGELFF	TRBV4-3	TRBJ2-2	-	few
TGTGCCAGCAGCGTAGCTTCGACAGCGCATGGCTACACCTTC	CASSVASTAHGYTF	TRBV9	TRBJ1-2	-	-
TGTGCCAGCAGCCAAGTTCTCTTGAACAGCGAAGCTTTCTTT	CASSQVLLNSEAFF	TRBV14	TRBJ1-1	-	-
TGCGCCAGCAGCCAAGTCCTAGGATGGGAGCAGTACTTC	CASSQVLGWEQYF	TRBV4-1	TRBJ2-7	-	few
TGTGCCAGCAGTTCCGGTGGGGCGTCAGATATGCAGTATTTT	CASSSGGASDMQYF	TRBV12-3/TRBV12-4	TRBJ2-3	-	-
TGTGCCAGCAGTTACGACCACAGGGACCATCAGCCCCAGCATTTT	CASSYDHRDHQPQHF	TRBV6-5	TRBJ1-5	-	once
TGCAGTGCGACTAGGGACAAGCCCCAGCATTTT	CSATRDKPQHF	TRBV20-1	TRBJ1-5	-	-
TGTGCCAGCTCACAACCGTCATACGAGCAGTACTTC	CASSQPSYEQYF	TRBV18	TRBJ2-7	-	-
TGTGCTAGTGGTTCCGGAGACGGGGCGGCCGGCACTGAAGCTTTCTTT	CASGSGDGAAGTEAFF	TRBV12-5	TRBJ1-1	-	-
TGCGCCAGCAGCCAAGGTGCCAGGGACTACAATGAGCAGTTCTTC	CASSQGARDYNEQFF	TRBV4-3	TRBJ2-1	-	few
TGCGCCAGCAGCCAAAGCCAGGGTGACTATGGCTACACCTTC	CASSQSQGDYGYTF	TRBV4-3	TRBJ1-2	-	few
TGTGCCAGCACCGAGGGAGATACGCAGTATTTT	CASTEGDTQYF	TRBV27	TRBJ2-3	-	-
TGTGCCAGCAGCTGGACAGCCACGTCGACCCTCCACTTT	CASSWTATSTLHF	TRBV5-4	TRBJ1-6	-	-
TGTGCCAGCAGTCACCAAGGGATCAGAAGCTATGGCTACACCTTC	CASSHQGIRSYGYTF	TRBV28	TRBJ1-2	-	few
TGCGCCAGCAGCCAAGATTTGGCGCAGGGAGAGACCCAGTACTTC	CASSQDLAQGETQYF	TRBV4-3	TRBJ2-5	-	-